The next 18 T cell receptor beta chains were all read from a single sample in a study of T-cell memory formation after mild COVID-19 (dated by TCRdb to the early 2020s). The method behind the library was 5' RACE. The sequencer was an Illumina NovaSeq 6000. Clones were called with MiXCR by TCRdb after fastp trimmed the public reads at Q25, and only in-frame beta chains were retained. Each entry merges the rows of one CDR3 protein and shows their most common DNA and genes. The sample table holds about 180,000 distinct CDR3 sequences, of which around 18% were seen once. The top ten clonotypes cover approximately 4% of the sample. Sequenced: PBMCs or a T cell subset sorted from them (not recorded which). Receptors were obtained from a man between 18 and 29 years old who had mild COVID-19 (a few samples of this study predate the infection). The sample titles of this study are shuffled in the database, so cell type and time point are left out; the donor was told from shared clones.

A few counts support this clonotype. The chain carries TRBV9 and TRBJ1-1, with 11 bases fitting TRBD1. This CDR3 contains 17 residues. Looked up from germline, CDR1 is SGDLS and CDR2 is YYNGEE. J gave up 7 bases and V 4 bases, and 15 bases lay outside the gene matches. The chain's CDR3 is CASSPQAGQGALLEAFF. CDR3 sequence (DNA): TGTGCCAGCAGCCCTCAGGCCGGACAGGGGGCGCTTCTTGAAGCTTTCTTT.

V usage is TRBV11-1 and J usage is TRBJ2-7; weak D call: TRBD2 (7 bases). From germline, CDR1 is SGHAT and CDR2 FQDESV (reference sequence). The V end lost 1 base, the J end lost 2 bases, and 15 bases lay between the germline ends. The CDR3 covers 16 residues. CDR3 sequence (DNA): TGTGCCAGCAGCTTAGGGCCGGCGGGGGCCCCCTACGAGCAGTACTTC. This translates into CASSLGPAGAPYEQYF.

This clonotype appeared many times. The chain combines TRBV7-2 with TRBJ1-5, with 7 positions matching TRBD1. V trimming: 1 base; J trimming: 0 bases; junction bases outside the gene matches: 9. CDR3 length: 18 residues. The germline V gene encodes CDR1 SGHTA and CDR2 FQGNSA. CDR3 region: CASSLGGGQAYSNQPQHF. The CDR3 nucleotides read TGTGCCAGCAGCTTAGGGGGCGGACAGGCCTATAGCAATCAGCCCCAGCATTTT.

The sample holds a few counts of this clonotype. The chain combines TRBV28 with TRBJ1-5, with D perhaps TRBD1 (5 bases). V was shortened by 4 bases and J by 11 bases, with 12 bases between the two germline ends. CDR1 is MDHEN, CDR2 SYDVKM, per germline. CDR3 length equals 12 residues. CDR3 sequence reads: CASSSPTATQHF. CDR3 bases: TGTGCCAGCAGTTCCCCGACAGCAACCCAGCATTTT.

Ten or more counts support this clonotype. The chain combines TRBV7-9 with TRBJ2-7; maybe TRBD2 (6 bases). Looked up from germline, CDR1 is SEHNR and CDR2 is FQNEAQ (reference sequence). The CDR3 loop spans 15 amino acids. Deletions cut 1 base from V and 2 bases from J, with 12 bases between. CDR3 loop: CASSLGASVTYEQYF. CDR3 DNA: TGTGCCAGCAGCTTAGGGGCTAGCGTCACCTACGAGCAGTACTTC.

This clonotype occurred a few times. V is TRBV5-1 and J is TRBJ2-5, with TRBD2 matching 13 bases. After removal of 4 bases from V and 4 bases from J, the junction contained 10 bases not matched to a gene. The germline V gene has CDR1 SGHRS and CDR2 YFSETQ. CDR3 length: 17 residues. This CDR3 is CASSVTSGGAFAETQYF. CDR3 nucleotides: TGCGCCAGCAGCGTTACTAGCGGGGGGGCCTTCGCAGAGACCCAGTACTTC.

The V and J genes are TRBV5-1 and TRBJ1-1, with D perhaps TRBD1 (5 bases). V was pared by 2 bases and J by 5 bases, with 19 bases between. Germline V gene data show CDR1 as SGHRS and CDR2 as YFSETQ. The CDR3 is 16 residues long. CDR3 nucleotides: TGCGCCAGCAGCTTTTCCGGGGGGAGTGGGATAACTGAAGCTTTCTTT. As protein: CASSFSGGSGITEAFF.

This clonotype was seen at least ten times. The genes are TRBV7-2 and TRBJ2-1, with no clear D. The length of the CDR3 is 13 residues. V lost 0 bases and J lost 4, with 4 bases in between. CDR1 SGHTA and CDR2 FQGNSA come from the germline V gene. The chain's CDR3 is CASSLAVYNEQFF. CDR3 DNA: TGTGCCAGCAGCTTAGCTGTGTACAATGAGCAGTTCTTC.

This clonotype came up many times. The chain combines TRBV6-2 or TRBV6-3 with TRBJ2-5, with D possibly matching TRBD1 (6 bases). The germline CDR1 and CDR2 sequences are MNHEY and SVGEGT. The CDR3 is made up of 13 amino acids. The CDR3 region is CASHRDTQETQYF. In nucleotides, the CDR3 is TGTGCTTCACATCGGGACACCCAAGAGACCCAGTACTTC.

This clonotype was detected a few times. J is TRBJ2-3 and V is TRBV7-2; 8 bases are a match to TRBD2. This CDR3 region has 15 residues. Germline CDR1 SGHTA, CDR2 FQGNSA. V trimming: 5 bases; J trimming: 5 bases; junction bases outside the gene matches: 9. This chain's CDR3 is CASSPRAGGRDTQYF. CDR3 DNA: TGTGCCAGCAGCCCGAGGGCGGGGGGCCGAGATACGCAGTATTTT. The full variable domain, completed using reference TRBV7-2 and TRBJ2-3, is GAGVSQSPSNKVTEKGKDVELRCDPISGHTALYWYRQSLGQGLEFLIYFQGNSAPDKSGLPSDRFSAERTGGSVSTLTIQRTQQEDSAVYLCASSPRAGGRDTQYFGPGTRLTVL.

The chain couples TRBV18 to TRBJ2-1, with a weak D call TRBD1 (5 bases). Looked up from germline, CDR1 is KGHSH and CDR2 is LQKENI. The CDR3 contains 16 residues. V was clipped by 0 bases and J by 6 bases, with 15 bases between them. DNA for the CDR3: TGTGCCAGCTCACCACCGTTAAGGGGTACAGGCAATGAGCAGTTCTTC. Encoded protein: CASSPPLRGTGNEQFF.

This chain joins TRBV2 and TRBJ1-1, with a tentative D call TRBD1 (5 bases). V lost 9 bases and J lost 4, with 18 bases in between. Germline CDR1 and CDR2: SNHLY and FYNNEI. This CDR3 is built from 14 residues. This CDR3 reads CASWSGDAVTEAFF. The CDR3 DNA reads TGTGCCAGTTGGTCCGGGGACGCAGTCACTGAAGCTTTCTTT.

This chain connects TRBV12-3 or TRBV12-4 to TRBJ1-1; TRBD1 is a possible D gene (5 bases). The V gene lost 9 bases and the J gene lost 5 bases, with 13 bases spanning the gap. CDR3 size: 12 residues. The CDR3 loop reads CASRAGLTEAFF. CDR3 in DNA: TGTGCCAGTAGAGCGGGGCTTACTGAAGCTTTCTTT.

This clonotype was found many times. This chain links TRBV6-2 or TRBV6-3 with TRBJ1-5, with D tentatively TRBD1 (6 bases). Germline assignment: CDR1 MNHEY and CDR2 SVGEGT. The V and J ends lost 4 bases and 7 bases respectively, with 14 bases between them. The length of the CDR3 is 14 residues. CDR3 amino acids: CASSSQGNQQPQHF. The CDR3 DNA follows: TGTGCCAGCAGTTCGCAGGGGAACCAGCAGCCCCAGCATTTT.

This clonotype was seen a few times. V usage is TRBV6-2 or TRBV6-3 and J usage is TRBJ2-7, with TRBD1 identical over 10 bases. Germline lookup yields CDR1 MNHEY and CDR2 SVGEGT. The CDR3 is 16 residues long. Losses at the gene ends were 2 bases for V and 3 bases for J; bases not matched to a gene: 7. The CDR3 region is CASSYPDRGPLYEQYF. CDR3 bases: TGTGCCAGCAGTTACCCCGACAGGGGGCCCCTCTACGAGCAGTACTTC.

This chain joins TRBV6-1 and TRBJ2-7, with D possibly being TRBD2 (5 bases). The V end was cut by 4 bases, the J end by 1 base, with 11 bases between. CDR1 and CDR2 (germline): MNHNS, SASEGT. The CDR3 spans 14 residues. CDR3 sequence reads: CASSVQLGSYEQYV. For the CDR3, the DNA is TGTGCCAGCAGTGTCCAACTAGGATCCTACGAGCAGTACGTC.

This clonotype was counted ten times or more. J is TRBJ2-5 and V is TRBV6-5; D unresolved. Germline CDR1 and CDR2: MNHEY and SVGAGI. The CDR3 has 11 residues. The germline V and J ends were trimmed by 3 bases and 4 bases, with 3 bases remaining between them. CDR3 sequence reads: CASSYSETQYF. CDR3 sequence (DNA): TGTGCCAGCAGTTATTCAGAGACCCAGTACTTC.

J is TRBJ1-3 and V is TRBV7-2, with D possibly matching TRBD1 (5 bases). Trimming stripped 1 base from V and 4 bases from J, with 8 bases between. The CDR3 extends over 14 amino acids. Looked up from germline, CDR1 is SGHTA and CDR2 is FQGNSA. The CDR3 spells CASSLGWGGNTIYF. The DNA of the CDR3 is TGTGCCAGCAGCTTAGGGTGGGGCGGAAACACCATATATTTT.